These 5 T cell receptor beta chains originate from one sample sequenced in a study of cytomegalovirus exposure and HLA in healthy donors. The PCR made use of 60 Vbeta and 13 Jbeta primers. Sequenced by immunoSEQ multiplex PCR; TCRdb stores in-frame clones only, minus some. The profile shows approximately 220,000 clones, approximately 80% of them singletons. The sequenced sample consisted of PBMCs. The origin of the receptors is a boy aged 2-9 years in good health and CMV-seronegative.

The rearrangement joins TRBV6-5 to TRBJ2-2; TRBD2 matches 7 bases. CDR1 is MNHEY, CDR2 SVGAGI, per germline. V was clipped by 8 bases and J by 2 bases; unmatched bases: 8. There are 15 residues in the CDR3. CDR3 nucleotides: TGTGCCAGCGGACTCCCGGGACTAAACACCGGGGAGCTGTTTTTT. As protein: CASGLPGLNTGELFF.

V gene TRBV9 combines with J gene TRBJ2-7, with TRBD1 matching over 9 bases. The germline V gene has CDR1 SGDLS and CDR2 YYNGEE. CDR3 length: 16 amino acids. With V trimmed by 0 bases and J by 7 bases, 11 bases remained unmatched. CDR3 coding DNA: TGTGCCAGCAGCGTAGGCCCGGGACAGGGATGGAGGGAGCAGTACTTC. Translated, it gives CASSVGPGQGWREQYF.

The chain employs TRBV19 and TRBJ1-4; D gene uncertain. Trimming shortened V by 4 bases and J by 8 bases, and 17 bases separated the two germline ends. Germline CDR1 reads LNHDA; CDR2 reads SQIVND (reference sequence). The CDR3 is 15 amino acids. CDR3 DNA: TGTGCCAGTAGTACCACCTCTGGAGGGTACGAAAAACTGTTTTTT. This gives the protein CASSTTSGGYEKLFF.

This clone appeared once. This chain joins TRBV6-1 and TRBJ2-3, with TRBD2 identical over 9 bases. This CDR3 region has 14 residues. Germline V gene lookup returns CDR1 MNHNS and CDR2 SASEGT. After removal of 5 bases from V and 4 bases from J, the junction contained 4 bases not matched to a gene. This CDR3 reads CASSSGLAADTQYF. DNA for the CDR3: TGTGCCAGCAGTTCGGGACTAGCAGCAGATACGCAGTATTTT.

The chain links TRBV20-1 to TRBJ2-3; D might be TRBD2 (5 bases). This CDR3 is 11 amino acids long. CDR1 is DFQATT, CDR2 SNEGSKA, per germline (reference sequence). V was shortened by 5 bases and J by 6 bases, with 9 bases between the two germline ends. The CDR3: CSAESGDTQYF. CDR3 in DNA: TGCAGTGCTGAAAGCGGTGATACGCAGTATTTT.